The 5 T cell receptor beta chains reported below all come from one sample, sequenced in a study of cytomegalovirus exposure and HLA in healthy donors. Profiled with immunoSEQ multiplex PCR; TCRdb holds only in-frame clones, not every one. The table has some 83,000 clones, 94% seen once. The specimen was PBMCs. The source of these receptors is a woman younger than 35 in good health and CMV-seronegative.

The table lists this clone with a few counts. The chain joins TRBV6-1 to TRBJ2-1; perhaps TRBD2 as D (6 bases). CDR1 and CDR2 from the germline V gene are MNHNS and SASEGT. Trimming pared 1 base from V and 0 bases from J, leaving 10 bases between. This CDR3 has 16 amino acids. The CDR3 nucleotides are TGTGCCAGCAGTGAAGACGAGGGAGGCTCCTACAATGAGCAGTTCTTC. Its protein product is CASSEDEGGSYNEQFF.

The chain is built from TRBV19 and TRBJ2-7; the match to TRBD1 covers 7 bases. Germline trimming cut 3 bases from V and 2 bases from J; bases unmatched to any gene: 7. The CDR3 covers 15 residues. Per germline, CDR1 LNHDA and CDR2 SQIVND (reference sequence). The CDR3, as DNA: TGTGCCAGTAGTATGGAGGACAGGTGGCCCTACGAGCAGTACTTC. Protein sequence: CASSMEDRWPYEQYF.

Here the CDR3 DNA reads TGCGCCAGCAGCCAAGTTCAGGCGACGGTCTATGGCTACACCTTC. Amino acids: CASSQVQATVYGYTF. The chain is built from TRBV4-1 and TRBJ1-2; D unresolved. Germline V gives CDR1 MGHRA, CDR2 YSYEKL. The CDR3 extends over 15 amino acids. Trimming took off 1 base at V and 4 bases at J, with 13 bases between the two ends.

V usage is TRBV6-5 and J usage is TRBJ1-2; D remains ambiguous. V was cut by 0 bases and J by 4 bases, with 15 bases left in between. The CDR3 consists of 16 residues. Per the germline V gene, CDR1 is MNHEY and CDR2 is SVGAGI. The CDR3 spells CASSYSADLDAYGYTF. CDR3 sequence (DNA): TGTGCCAGCAGTTACTCGGCGGATCTAGATGCCTATGGCTACACCTTC.

The rearrangement uses TRBV6-5 and TRBJ2-1; 8 bases match TRBD2. The CDR3 contains 13 residues. J lost 9 bases, V lost 8 bases, and 9 bases had no gene match. Germline lookup yields CDR1 MNHEY and CDR2 SVGAGI. CDR3 bases: TGTGCCAGCGAGAGCGGGAGCGGAGGTGAGCAGTTCTTC. It translates to CASESGSGGEQFF.